This TCR beta chain was identified during a study of shared clonotypes between healthy human individuals. Study overall: Each donor had three CD4 naive, three CD4 memory, two CD8 naive and one CD8 memory plate.

After removal of 6 bases from V and 1 base from J, the junction contained 11 bases not matched to a gene. The CDR3 consists of 16 residues. The germline gives CDR1 MNHNY, CDR2 SVGAGI (reference sequence). Study results and caveats: Sequencing depth was expected to affect clonotype sharing among donors. Blood was the only sampled material, and tissue repertoires likely differ. Genetic and exposure-history diversity was limited by the small donor number.

On this clone: The antigen is undetermined.

Using immunoSEQ multiplex PCR, the repertoire was profiled, and TCRdb retains in-frame clones only, with some absent. Of 2 million to 2.5 million clones detected, 85% to 95% appear once; the ten largest clones hold 0.39%. The sequencing input was naive CD4+ T cells from PBMCs. Subset in this sample: CD45RA+ positively selected. This sequence was found in a man between 18 and 29 years old in good health. Some clones in this sample may be carry-over from other donors' samples. V and J are TRBV6-6 and TRBJ2-7; TRBD2 matches 8 bases. The CDR3 bases are TGTGCCAGCAGCCACGGGGGGGGACTACCTTCCTACGAGCAGTACTTC. It translates to CASSHGGGLPSYEQYF.